The clone carrying this TCR beta chain came up a few times. Antigen unknown. The data stem from a study of response to subunit inactivated influenza vaccine. Study-wide results and limits: T cells newly recruited by each seasonal influenza vaccination are few, the authors suggested.

Using its own MiXCR run on the RT-PCR reads, TCRdb lists one record per CDR3 protein. The data show 500,000 or so distinct CDR3 sequences, approximately 10% seen once. Germline assignment: CDR1 LGHDT and CDR2 YNNKEL (reference sequence). V was clipped by 6 bases and J by 6 bases; unmatched bases: 18. CDR3 length: 17 residues. This chain joins TRBV3-1 and TRBJ2-3; 7 bases match TRBD2. The sequence derives from a middle-aged man who received an inactivated influenza vaccine. The sample consisted of PBMCs from blood, taken roughly 45 days after vaccination. The CDR3 sequence: CASRGLGGGGGSDTQYF. CDR3 in DNA: TGTGCCAGCAGGGGATTAGGAGGAGGCGGCGGGAGCGATACGCAGTATTTT.